Below are 10 T cell receptor beta chains sequenced from a single sample in a study of blood T cell repertoires in COVID-19. This table comes from immunoSEQ multiplex PCR, and its TCRdb copy is limited to in-frame clones, with some not included. The data show 150,000 to 190,000 clones, with approximately 80% seen just once and 3.7% held by the top ten. The sequenced sample was peripheral blood. These receptors all stem from a woman aged 80 or over with acute or convalescent COVID-19.

This chain uses TRBV2 with TRBJ1-2; no clear D. V shed 4 bases and J shed 4 bases, with 4 bases lying between them. This CDR3 is built from 11 residues. CDR1 is SNHLY, CDR2 FYNNEI, per germline. This CDR3 reads CASSAGYGYTF. CDR3 bases: TGTGCCAGCAGTGCGGGCTATGGCTACACCTTC.

This chain connects TRBV10-3 to TRBJ2-5; 9 nucleotides align to TRBD1. Germline V CDR1 and CDR2: ENHRY, SYGVKD. Trimming at V came to 8 bases and at J to 1 base, leaving 2 bases not matched to a gene. The CDR3 runs to 13 residues. The chain's CDR3 is CAIGDRAQETQYF. Written as DNA, the CDR3 is TGTGCCATCGGGGACAGGGCCCAAGAGACCCAGTACTTC.

This clone was recorded a few times. The rearrangement links TRBV28 to TRBJ1-5; maybe TRBD1 (6 bases). V was cut by 7 bases and J by 10 bases, with 11 bases left in between. The CDR3 is made up of 11 amino acids. CDR1 is MDHEN and CDR2 is SYDVKM in the germline V gene. CDR3 region: CASTRGGPQHF. CDR3 in DNA: TGTGCCAGCACCCGGGGGGGCCCCCAGCATTTT.

The chain uses TRBV7-9 and TRBJ2-7, with D perhaps TRBD1 (6 bases). The germline V gene encodes CDR1 SEHNR and CDR2 FQNEAQ (reference sequence). This CDR3 region has 14 residues. V was trimmed by 2 bases and J by 2 bases, leaving 10 bases between them. The CDR3 is CASSLRTETYEQYF. CDR3 bases: TGTGCCAGCAGCTTACGGACAGAAACCTACGAGCAGTACTTC.

The V gene is TRBV19, the J gene TRBJ2-7; 13 positions agree with TRBD2. The V gene's germline CDR1 is LNHDA and CDR2 SQIVND (reference sequence). Trimming took 6 bases from V and 2 from J; bases not matched to a gene: 1. The length of the CDR3 is 14 residues. CDR3 amino acids: CASSGLAGAYEQYF. CDR3 in DNA: TGTGCCAGTAGCGGACTAGCGGGGGCCTACGAGCAGTACTTC.

This chain uses TRBV30 with TRBJ1-1, with a possible D match to TRBD1 (5 bases). Trimming cost V 3 bases and J 4 bases, with 12 bases left between them. The CDR3 contains 13 residues. CDR1 is GTSNPN, CDR2 SVGIG, per germline (reference sequence). The CDR3 loop reads CAWRGPYGTEAFF. CDR3 coding DNA: TGTGCCTGGAGGGGGCCCTACGGCACTGAAGCTTTCTTT.

The chain couples TRBV10-1 to TRBJ1-5, with TRBD1 as a possible D gene (6 bases). CDR3 length equals 14 residues. The germline gives CDR1 WNHNN, CDR2 SYGVQD (reference sequence). The germline V and J ends were trimmed by 7 bases and 1 base, with 11 bases remaining between them. CDR3 region: CASNRTDSNQPQHF. CDR3 DNA sequence: TGCGCCAGCAATAGGACAGACAGCAATCAGCCCCAGCATTTT.

As concerns this clone: A junction end diverges from the germline sequence, so it may reflect a read error. The V and J genes are TRBV6-5 and TRBJ1-5; unclear D gene. Germline V gene data show CDR1 as MNHEY and CDR2 as SVGAGI. CDR3 size: 15 residues. The CDR3: CAGSSLPRLNQPQHF. CDR3 nucleotides: TGTGCCGGCAGTTCCCTCCCCAGACTCAATCAGCCCCAGCATTTT.

This sequence joins TRBV11-2 and TRBJ2-5; 7 bases line up with TRBD2. Looked up from germline, CDR1 is SGHAT and CDR2 is FQNNGV. CDR3 length: 15 residues. V shed 9 bases and J 1 base; nucleotides not matched to a gene: 11. CDR3 sequence: CASGGGEYRQETQYF. The CDR3 DNA is TGTGCCAGTGGTGGGGGGGAATATCGCCAAGAGACCCAGTACTTC.

The chain uses TRBV2 and TRBJ2-7, with 7 bases fitting TRBD1. The germline CDR1 and CDR2 sequences are SNHLY and FYNNEI. The V segment lost 7 bases and the J segment 3 bases; nucleotides outside the gene matches: 12. The CDR3 sequence is 15 residues long. The DNA of the CDR3 is TGTGCCAGCACTTTGGGGTTAGGGGGCTTCTACGAGCAGTACTTC. Translation gives CASTLGLGGFYEQYF.